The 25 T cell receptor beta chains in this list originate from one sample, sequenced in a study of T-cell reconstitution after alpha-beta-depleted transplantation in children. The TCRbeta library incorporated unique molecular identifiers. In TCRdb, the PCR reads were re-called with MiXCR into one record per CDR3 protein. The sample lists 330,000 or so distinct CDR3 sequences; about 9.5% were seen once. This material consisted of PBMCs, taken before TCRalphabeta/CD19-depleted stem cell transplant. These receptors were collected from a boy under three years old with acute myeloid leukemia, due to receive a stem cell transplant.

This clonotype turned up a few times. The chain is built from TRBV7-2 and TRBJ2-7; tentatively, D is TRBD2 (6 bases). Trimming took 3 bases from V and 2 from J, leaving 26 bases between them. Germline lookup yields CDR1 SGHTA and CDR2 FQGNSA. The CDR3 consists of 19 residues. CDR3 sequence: CASSFYSAGTGGATYEQYF. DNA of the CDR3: TGTGCCAGCAGCTTCTATTCGGCTGGTACTGGCGGGGCCACCTACGAGCAGTACTTC.

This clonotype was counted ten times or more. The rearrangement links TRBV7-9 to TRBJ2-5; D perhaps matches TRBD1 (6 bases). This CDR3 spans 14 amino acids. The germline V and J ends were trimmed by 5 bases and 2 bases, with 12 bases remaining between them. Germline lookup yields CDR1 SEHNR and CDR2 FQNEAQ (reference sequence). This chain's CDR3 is CASSLLRGQETQYF. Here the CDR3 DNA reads TGTGCCAGCAGCCTCCTGAGGGGGCAAGAGACCCAGTACTTC.

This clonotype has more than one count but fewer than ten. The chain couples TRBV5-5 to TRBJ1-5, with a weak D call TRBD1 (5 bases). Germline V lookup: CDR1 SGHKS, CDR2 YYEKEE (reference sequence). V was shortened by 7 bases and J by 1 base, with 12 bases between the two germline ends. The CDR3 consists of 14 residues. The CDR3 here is CASSGTVSNQPQHF. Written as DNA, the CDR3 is TGTGCCAGCTCAGGGACGGTGAGCAATCAGCCCCAGCATTTT. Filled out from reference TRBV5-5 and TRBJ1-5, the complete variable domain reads DAGVTQSPTHLIKTRGQQVTLRCSPISGHKSVSWYQQVLGQGPQFIFQYYEKEERGRGNFPDRFSARQFPNYSSELNVNALLLGDSALYLCASSGTVSNQPQHFGDGTRLSIL.

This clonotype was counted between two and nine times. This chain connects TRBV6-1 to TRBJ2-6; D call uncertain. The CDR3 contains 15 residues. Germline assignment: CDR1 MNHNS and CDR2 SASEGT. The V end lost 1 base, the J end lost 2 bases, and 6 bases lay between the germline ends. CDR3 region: CASSEEVTGANVLTF. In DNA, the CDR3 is TGTGCCAGCAGTGAAGAGGTTACTGGGGCCAACGTCCTGACTTTC.

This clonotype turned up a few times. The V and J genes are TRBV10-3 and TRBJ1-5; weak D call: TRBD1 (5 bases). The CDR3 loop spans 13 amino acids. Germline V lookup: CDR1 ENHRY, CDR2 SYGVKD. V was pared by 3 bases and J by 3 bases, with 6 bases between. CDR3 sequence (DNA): TGTGCCATCAGTGACAGGGACAATCAGCCCCAGCATTTT. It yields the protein CAISDRDNQPQHF.

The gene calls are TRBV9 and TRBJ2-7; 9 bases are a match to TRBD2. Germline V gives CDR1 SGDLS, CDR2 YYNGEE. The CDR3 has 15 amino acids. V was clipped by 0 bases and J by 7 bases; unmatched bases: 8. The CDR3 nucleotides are TGTGCCAGCAGCGTAGCTTGGCGGGAGGGGGAGGAGCAGTACTTC. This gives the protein CASSVAWREGEEQYF.

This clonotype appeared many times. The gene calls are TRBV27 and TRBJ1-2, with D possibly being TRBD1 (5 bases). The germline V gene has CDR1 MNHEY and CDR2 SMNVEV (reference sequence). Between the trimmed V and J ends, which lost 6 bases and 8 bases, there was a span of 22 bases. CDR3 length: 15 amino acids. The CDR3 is CASRKPTSGTGGYTF. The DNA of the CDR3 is TGTGCCAGCAGAAAACCCACCTCAGGGACGGGCGGCTACACCTTC.

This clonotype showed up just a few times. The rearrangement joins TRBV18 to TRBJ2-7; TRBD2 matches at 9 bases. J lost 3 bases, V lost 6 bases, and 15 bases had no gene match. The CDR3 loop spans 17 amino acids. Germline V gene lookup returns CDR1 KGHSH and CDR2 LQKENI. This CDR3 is CASSHGTSILQGYEQYF. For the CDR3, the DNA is TGTGCCAGCTCCCACGGGACTAGCATTCTCCAGGGCTACGAGCAGTACTTC.

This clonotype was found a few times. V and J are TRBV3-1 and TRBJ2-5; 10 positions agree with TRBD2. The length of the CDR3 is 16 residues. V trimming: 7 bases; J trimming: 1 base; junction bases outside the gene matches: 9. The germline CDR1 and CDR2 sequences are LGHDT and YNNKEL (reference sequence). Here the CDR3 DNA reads TGTGCCAGCAACCGTCGGGGGACTAGCGTCCAAGAGACCCAGTACTTC. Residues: CASNRRGTSVQETQYF.

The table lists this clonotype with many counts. The CDR3 sequence: CAISDGSPGLETQYF. The CDR3 DNA reads TGTGCCATCAGTGATGGCAGCCCCGGATTAGAGACCCAGTACTTC. V usage is TRBV10-3 and J usage is TRBJ2-5; D is undetermined. V shed 3 bases and J shed 4 bases, with 15 bases lying between them. The CDR3 length is 15 residues. Germline V lookup: CDR1 ENHRY, CDR2 SYGVKD.

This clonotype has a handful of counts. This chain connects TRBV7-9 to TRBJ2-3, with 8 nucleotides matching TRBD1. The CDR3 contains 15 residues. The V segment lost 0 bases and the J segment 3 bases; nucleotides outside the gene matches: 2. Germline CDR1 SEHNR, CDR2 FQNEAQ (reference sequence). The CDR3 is CASSLAQGETDTQYF. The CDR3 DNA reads TGTGCCAGCAGCTTAGCACAGGGGGAAACAGATACGCAGTATTTT.

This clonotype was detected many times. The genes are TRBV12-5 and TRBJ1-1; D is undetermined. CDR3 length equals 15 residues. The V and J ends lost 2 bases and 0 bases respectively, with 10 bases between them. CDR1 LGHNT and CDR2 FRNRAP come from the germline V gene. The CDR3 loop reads CASGLSWEVNTEAFF. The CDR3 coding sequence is TGTGCTAGTGGTTTGTCCTGGGAGGTGAACACTGAAGCTTTCTTT.

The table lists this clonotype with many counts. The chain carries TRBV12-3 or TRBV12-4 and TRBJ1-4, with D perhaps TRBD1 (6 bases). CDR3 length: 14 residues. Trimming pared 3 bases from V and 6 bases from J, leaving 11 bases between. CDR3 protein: CASSLLPGDEKLFF. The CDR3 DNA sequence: TGTGCCAGCAGTTTGTTGCCAGGGGATGAAAAACTGTTTTTT.

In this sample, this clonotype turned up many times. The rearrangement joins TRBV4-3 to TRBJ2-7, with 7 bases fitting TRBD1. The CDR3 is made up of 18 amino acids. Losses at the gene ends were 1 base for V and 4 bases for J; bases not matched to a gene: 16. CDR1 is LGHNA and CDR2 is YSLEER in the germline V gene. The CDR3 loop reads CASSQGDSVSYLPYEQYF. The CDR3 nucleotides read TGCGCCAGCAGCCAAGGGGACAGTGTAAGTTATCTTCCATACGAGCAGTACTTC.

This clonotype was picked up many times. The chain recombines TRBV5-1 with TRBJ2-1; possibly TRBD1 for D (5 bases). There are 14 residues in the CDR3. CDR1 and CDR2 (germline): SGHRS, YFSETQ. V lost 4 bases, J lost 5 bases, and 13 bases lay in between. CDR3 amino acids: CASSGGRGNNEQFF. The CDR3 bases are TGCGCCAGCAGCGGTGGAAGGGGTAACAATGAGCAGTTCTTC. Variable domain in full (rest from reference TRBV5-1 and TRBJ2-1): KAGVTQTPRYLIKTRGQQVTLSCSPISGHRSVSWYQQTPGQGLQFLFEYFSETQRNKGNFPGRFSGRQFSNSRSEMNVSTLELGDSALYLCASSGGRGNNEQFFGPGTRLTVL.

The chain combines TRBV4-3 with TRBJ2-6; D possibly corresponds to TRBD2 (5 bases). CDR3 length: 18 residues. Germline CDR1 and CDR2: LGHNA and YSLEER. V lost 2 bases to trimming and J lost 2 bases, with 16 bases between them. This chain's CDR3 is CASSQSPPGSAGANVLTF. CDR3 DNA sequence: TGCGCCAGCAGCCAAAGCCCCCCGGGTAGCGCTGGGGCCAACGTCCTGACTTTC.

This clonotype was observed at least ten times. DNA for the CDR3: TGTGCCAGTCCGGGTACTGAAGCTTTCTTT. Protein sequence: CASPGTEAFF. The chain joins TRBV19 to TRBJ1-1, with D unresolved. From germline, CDR1 is LNHDA and CDR2 SQIVND (reference sequence). Deletions cut 8 bases from V and 5 bases from J, with 6 bases between. The CDR3 has 10 residues.

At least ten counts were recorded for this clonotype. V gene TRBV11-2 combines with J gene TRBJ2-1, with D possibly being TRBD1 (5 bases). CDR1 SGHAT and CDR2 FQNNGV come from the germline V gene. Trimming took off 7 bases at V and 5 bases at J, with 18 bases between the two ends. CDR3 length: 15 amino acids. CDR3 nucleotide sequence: TGTGCCAGCACCTCAACACTCCAGGGTAACAATGAGCAGTTCTTC. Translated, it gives CASTSTLQGNNEQFF. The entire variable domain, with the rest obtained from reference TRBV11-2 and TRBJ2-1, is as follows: EAGVAQSPRYKIIEKRQSVAFWCNPISGHATLYWYQQILGQGPKLLIQFQNNGVVDDSQLPKDRFSAERLKGVDSTLKIQPAKLEDSAVYLCASTSTLQGNNEQFFGPGTRLTVL.

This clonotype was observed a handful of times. The CDR3 here is CASSGGALEVYEQYF. Here the CDR3 DNA reads TGTGCCAGCAGTGGAGGAGCTCTAGAAGTCTACGAGCAGTACTTC. The chain links TRBV25-1 to TRBJ2-7; D gene unclear. Per germline, CDR1 MGHDK and CDR2 SYGVNS. The CDR3 spans 15 residues. V was cut by 4 bases and J by 3 bases, with 16 bases left in between.

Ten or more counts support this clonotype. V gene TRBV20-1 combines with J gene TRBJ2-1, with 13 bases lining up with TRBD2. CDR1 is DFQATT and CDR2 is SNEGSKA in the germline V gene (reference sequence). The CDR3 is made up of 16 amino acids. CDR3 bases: TGCAGCCTCCCCGGGACTAGCGGGACCTCCTACAATGAGCAGTTCTTC. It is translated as CSLPGTSGTSYNEQFF.

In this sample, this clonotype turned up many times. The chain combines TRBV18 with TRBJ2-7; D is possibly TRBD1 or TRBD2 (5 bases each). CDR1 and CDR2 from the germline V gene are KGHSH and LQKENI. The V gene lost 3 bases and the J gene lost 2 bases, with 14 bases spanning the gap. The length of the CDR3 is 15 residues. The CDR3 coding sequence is TGTGCCAGCTCACCCGTGGGGACCGGGACCTACGAGCAGTACTTC. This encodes CASSPVGTGTYEQYF.

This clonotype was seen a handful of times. The CDR3 is CSVDGTAGRLRGTQYF. CDR3 coding DNA: TGCAGCGTTGATGGTACTGCGGGCCGTCTAAGGGGGACCCAGTACTTC. J is TRBJ2-5 and V is TRBV29-1, with D perhaps given as TRBD1 or TRBD2 (5 bases each). Germline loops: CDR1 SQVTM, CDR2 ANQGSEA. The V end lost 3 bases, the J end lost 7 bases, and 24 bases lay between the germline ends. The CDR3 length is 16 residues.

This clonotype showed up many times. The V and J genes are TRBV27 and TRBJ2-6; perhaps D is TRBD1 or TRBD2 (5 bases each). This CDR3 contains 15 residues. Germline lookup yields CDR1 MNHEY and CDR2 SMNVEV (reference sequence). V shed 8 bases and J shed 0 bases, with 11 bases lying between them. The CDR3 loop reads CASRGRLSGANVLTF. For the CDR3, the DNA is TGTGCCAGCCGGGGACGGCTCTCTGGGGCCAACGTCCTGACTTTC.

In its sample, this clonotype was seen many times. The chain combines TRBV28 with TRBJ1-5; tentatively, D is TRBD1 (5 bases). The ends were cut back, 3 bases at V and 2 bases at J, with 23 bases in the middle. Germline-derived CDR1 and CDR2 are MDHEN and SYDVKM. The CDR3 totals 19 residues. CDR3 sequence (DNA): TGTGCCAGCAGTTTTAATAGTTGGGACGGACCGGCGGGCAATCAGCCCCAGCATTTT. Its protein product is CASSFNSWDGPAGNQPQHF.

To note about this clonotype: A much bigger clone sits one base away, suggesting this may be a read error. This CDR3 is CASSRPLTGTYRYTF. The CDR3 region has the DNA TGTGCCAGCAGTAGACCGTTGACAGGGACCTATCGCTACACCTTC. V is TRBV12-3 or TRBV12-4 and J is TRBJ1-2; 7 nucleotides align to TRBD1. This CDR3 is built from 15 residues.